One and the same sample provided the 14 T cell receptor beta chains below, sequenced in a study of neurological immune-mediated disorders. TCRdb re-derived calls from the 5' RACE reads in MiXCR, one entry per CDR3 protein. The sample shows under 85,000 distinct CDR3 sequences, approximately 10% of them seen only once. The sequencing sample was made of PBMCs. Receptors originate from a man aged 40-49 years in good health.

This clonotype has at least ten counts. The V gene is TRBV29-1, the J gene TRBJ1-2, with a weak D call TRBD1 (6 bases). Germline lookup yields CDR1 SQVTM and CDR2 ANQGSEA. The length of the CDR3 is 14 residues. V was shortened by 8 bases and J by 4 bases, with 20 bases between the two germline ends. CDR3 in amino acids: CSILGGDRPYGYTF. CDR3 nucleotides: TGCAGCATCTTGGGGGGTGACAGGCCCTATGGCTACACCTTC.

The sample holds many counts of this clonotype. The CDR3 reads CASSLGVLEQFF. DNA for the CDR3: TGTGCCAGCAGCTTGGGGGTCCTCGAGCAGTTCTTC. This chain connects TRBV5-5 to TRBJ2-1, with unresolved D. The CDR3 has 12 amino acids. CDR1 is SGHKS, CDR2 YYEKEE, per germline (reference sequence). Trimming left V 0 bases short and J 10 bases short, with 8 bases between.

Turning to this clonotype: A much larger clone is a single base away; this may be a read error. The rearrangement uses TRBV28 and TRBJ2-7; no clear D gene. The CDR3 has 13 amino acids. Per the germline V gene, CDR1 is MDHEN and CDR2 is SYDVKM. V shed 3 bases and J shed 3 bases, with 9 bases lying between them. CDR3 sequence (DNA): TGTGCCAGCAGTTTCGTGGGCGGCTACGAGCAGTACTTC. This translates into CASSFVGGYEQYF.

This clonotype has a count of ten or more. The chain employs TRBV5-5 and TRBJ2-7; D is unclear. The CDR3 is 13 amino acids. Germline loops: CDR1 SGHKS, CDR2 YYEKEE (reference sequence). Trimming removed 4 bases from V and 1 base from J, with 9 bases in between. CDR3 region: CASSPRMSYEQYF. Here the CDR3 DNA reads TGTGCCAGCAGCCCCAGAATGTCCTACGAGCAGTACTTC.

The chain carries TRBV5-1 and TRBJ1-2; D is perhaps TRBD1 (6 bases). The V end lost 1 base, the J end lost 1 base, and 8 bases lay between the germline ends. The CDR3 contains 14 residues. The germline gives CDR1 SGHRS, CDR2 YFSETQ. The CDR3 DNA sequence: TGCGCCAGCAGCTTGCCGGACAGTAACTATGGCTACACCTTC. This encodes CASSLPDSNYGYTF.

This clonotype showed up just a few times. The chain is built from TRBV19 and TRBJ1-1; D may be TRBD1 (5 bases). Germline V gene data show CDR1 as LNHDA and CDR2 as SQIVND (reference sequence). The CDR3 contains 13 residues. V was shortened by 6 bases and J by 5 bases, with 13 bases between the two germline ends. CDR3 coding DNA: TGTGCCAGTAGAATCGGGGCATGGACTGAAGCTTTCTTT. Translation: CASRIGAWTEAFF.

Here the CDR3 DNA reads TGCAGTGCTAGAGGGGCCCCCTGGGGAGATACGCAGTATTTT. Amino acids: CSARGAPWGDTQYF. V gene TRBV20-1 combines with J gene TRBJ2-3; D gene unclear. CDR3 length equals 14 residues. V was cut by 1 base and J by 5 bases, with 13 bases left in between. Looked up from germline, CDR1 is DFQATT and CDR2 is SNEGSKA (reference sequence).

This clonotype came up many times. This chain links TRBV7-9 with TRBJ2-7; no clear D. Per germline, CDR1 SEHNR and CDR2 FQNEAQ (reference sequence). This CDR3 is 14 amino acids long. V was shortened by 5 bases and J by 1 base, with 12 bases between the two germline ends. The CDR3 DNA follows: TGTGCCAGCAGCCCCCCCAGGTTGTCCTACGAGCAGTACTTC. It translates to CASSPPRLSYEQYF.

The chain uses TRBV9 and TRBJ2-3; 10 bases are shared with TRBD2. After removal of 5 bases from V and 6 bases from J, the junction contained 15 bases not matched to a gene. Germline CDR1 SGDLS, CDR2 YYNGEE. The CDR3 contains 17 residues. This CDR3 is CASSPRLAGGFTDTQYF. In DNA, the CDR3 is TGTGCCAGCAGTCCAAGACTAGCGGGTGGGTTCACGGATACGCAGTATTTT.

The chain is built from TRBV7-8 and TRBJ2-3, with TRBD2 matching 8 bases. Germline CDR1 SGHVS, CDR2 FQNEAQ. This CDR3 is built from 16 residues. J gave up 5 bases and V 0 bases, and 7 bases lay outside the gene matches. In DNA form, the CDR3 reads TGTGCCAGCAGCTTAGCCCCGGGACTAGTAATAGATACGCAGTATTTT. It encodes CASSLAPGLVIDTQYF. The entire variable domain, with the rest obtained from reference TRBV7-8 and TRBJ2-3, is as follows: GAGVSQSPRYKVAKRGQDVALRCDPISGHVSLFWYQQALGQGPEFLTYFQNEAQLDKSGLPSDRFFAERPEGSVSTLKIQRTQQEDSAVYLCASSLAPGLVIDTQYFGPGTRLTVL.

A word on this clonotype: The junction departs from the called germline gene at one end, perhaps through a read error. The chain uses TRBV6-4 and TRBJ2-3; 7 nucleotides line up with TRBD2. CDR3 length: 13 amino acids. Germline V lookup: CDR1 MRHNA, CDR2 SNTAGT. CDR3 nucleotides: TGTGCAAGCAGTGCGACTAGCACAGAAACGCAGTATTTT. It specifies CASSATSTETQYF.

The table lists this clonotype with many counts. The gene calls are TRBV5-1 and TRBJ1-3; D is perhaps TRBD1 (6 bases). Germline CDR1 reads SGHRS; CDR2 reads YFSETQ. The CDR3 sequence is 15 residues long. With 4 bases removed from V and 0 bases from J, the gap between germline ends came to 11 bases. CDR3 sequence (DNA): TGCGCCAGCAGCGTTGCAGGGGACTCTGGAAACACCATATATTTT. Its translation is CASSVAGDSGNTIYF.

This clonotype was picked up many times. The V call is TRBV14, the J call TRBJ2-4, with D tentatively TRBD1 or TRBD2 (5 bases each). Trimming pared 1 base from V and 6 bases from J, leaving 7 bases between. The germline gives CDR1 SGHDN, CDR2 FVKESK. The CDR3 has 13 residues. CDR3 region: CASSQVGGNIQYF. CDR3 in DNA: TGTGCCAGCAGCCAAGTTGGGGGAAACATTCAGTACTTC. Full variable domain (remainder filled in from reference TRBV14 and TRBJ2-4): EAGVTQFPSHSVIEKGQTVTLRCDPISGHDNLYWYRRVMGKEIKFLLHFVKESKQDESGMPNNRFLAERTGGTYSTLKVQPAELEDSGVYFCASSQVGGNIQYFGAGTRLSVL.

This clonotype has at least ten counts. The chain combines TRBV5-1 with TRBJ2-6; no clear D. CDR3 length: 15 amino acids. The germline gives CDR1 SGHRS, CDR2 YFSETQ. V lost 0 bases and J lost 0, with 4 bases in between. The CDR3 sequence is CASSLDSSGANVLTF. In DNA, the CDR3 is TGCGCCAGCAGCTTGGACTCCTCTGGGGCCAACGTCCTGACTTTC.